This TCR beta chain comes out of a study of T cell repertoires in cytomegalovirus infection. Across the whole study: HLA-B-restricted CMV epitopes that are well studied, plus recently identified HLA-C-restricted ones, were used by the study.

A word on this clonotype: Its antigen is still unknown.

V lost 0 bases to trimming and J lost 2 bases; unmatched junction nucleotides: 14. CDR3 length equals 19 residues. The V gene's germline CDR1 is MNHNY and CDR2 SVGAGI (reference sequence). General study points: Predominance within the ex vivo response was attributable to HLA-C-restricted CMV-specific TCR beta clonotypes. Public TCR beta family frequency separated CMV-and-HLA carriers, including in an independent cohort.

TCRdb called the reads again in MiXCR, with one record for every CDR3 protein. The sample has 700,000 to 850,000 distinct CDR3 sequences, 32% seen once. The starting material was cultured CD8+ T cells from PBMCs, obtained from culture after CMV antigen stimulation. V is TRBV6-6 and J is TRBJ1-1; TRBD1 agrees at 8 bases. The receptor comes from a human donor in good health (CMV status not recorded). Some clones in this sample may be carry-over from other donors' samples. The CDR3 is CASSYSGFRPGQANTEAFF. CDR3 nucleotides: TGTGCCAGCAGTTACTCGGGTTTTCGCCCGGGACAGGCCAACACTGAAGCTTTCTTT.